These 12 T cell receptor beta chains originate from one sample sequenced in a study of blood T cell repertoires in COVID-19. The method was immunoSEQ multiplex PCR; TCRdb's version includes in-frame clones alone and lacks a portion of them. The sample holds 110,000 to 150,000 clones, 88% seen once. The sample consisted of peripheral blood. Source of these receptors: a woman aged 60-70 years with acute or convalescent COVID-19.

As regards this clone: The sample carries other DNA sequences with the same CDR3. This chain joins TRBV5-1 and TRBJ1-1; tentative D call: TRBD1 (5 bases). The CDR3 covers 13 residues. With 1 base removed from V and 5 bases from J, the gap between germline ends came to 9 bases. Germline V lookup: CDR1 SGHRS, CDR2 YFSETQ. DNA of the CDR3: TGCGCCAGCAGCTTGAGCGGGGGGACTGAAGCTTTCTTT. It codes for CASSLSGGTEAFF.

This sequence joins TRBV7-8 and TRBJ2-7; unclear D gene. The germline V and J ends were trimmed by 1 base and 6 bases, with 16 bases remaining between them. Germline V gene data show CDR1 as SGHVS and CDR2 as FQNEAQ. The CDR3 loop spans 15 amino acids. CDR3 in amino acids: CASSLVRIGFGEQYF. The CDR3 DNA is TGTGCCAGCAGCTTAGTTCGAATCGGTTTCGGCGAGCAGTACTTC.

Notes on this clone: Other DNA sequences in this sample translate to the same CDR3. The DNA for the CDR3 is TGTGCCAGCAGCTGGACGGGAAATTCACCCCTCCACTTT. Amino acids: CASSWTGNSPLHF. The rearrangement links TRBV11-1 to TRBJ1-6; D is uncertain. The ends were cut back, 4 bases at V and 7 bases at J, with 8 bases in the middle. Looked up from germline, CDR1 is SGHAT and CDR2 is FQDESV (reference sequence). CDR3 length: 13 amino acids.

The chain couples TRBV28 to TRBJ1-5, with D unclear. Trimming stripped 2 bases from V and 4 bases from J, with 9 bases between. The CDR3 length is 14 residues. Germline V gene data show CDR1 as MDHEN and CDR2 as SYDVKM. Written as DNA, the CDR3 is TGTGCCAGCAGTTTAACCCAGGCGAATCAGCCCCAGCATTTT. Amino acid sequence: CASSLTQANQPQHF.

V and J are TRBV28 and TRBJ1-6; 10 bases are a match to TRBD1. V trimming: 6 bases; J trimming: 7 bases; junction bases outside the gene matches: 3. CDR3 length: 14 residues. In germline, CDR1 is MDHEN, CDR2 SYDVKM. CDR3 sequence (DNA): TGTGCCAGCAGCCAGGGACAGGGGAATTCACCCCTCCACTTT. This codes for CASSQGQGNSPLHF.

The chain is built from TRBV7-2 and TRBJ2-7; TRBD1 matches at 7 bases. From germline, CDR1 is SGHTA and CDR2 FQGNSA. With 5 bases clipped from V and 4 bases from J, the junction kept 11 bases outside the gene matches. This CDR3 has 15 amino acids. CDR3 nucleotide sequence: TGTGCCAGCAGCCCGCCCGGACAGGTATCGTACGAGCAGTACTTC. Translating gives CASSPPGQVSYEQYF.

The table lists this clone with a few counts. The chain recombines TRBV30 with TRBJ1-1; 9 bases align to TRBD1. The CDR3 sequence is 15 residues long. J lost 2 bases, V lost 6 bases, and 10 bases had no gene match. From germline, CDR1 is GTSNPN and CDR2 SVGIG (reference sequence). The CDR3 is CACIRDRDFNTEAFF. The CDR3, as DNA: TGTGCCTGTATCCGGGACAGGGACTTTAACACTGAAGCTTTCTTT.

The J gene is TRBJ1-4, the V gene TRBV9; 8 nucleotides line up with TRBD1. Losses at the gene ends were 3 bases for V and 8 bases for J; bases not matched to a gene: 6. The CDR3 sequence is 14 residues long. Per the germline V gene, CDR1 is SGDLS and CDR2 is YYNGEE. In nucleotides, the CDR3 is TGTGCCAGCAGCGCGGGACAGGTTGTAGAAAAACTGTTTTTT. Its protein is CASSAGQVVEKLFF.

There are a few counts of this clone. Written as DNA, the CDR3 is TGTGCCAGCCGCCCCGGGGGAGGAAACACCATATATTTT. Its translation is CASRPGGGNTIYF. The chain links TRBV6-5 to TRBJ1-3; D is possibly TRBD1 (5 bases). The CDR3 consists of 13 residues. From germline, CDR1 is MNHEY and CDR2 SVGAGI. Trimming pared 8 bases from V and 4 bases from J, leaving 12 bases between.

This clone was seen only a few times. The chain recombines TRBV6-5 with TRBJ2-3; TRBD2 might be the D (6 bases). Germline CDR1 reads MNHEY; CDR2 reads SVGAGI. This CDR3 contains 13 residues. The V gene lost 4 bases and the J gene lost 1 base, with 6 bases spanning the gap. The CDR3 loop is CASSWGGTDTQYF. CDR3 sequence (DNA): TGTGCCAGCAGTTGGGGGGGCACAGATACGCAGTATTTT.

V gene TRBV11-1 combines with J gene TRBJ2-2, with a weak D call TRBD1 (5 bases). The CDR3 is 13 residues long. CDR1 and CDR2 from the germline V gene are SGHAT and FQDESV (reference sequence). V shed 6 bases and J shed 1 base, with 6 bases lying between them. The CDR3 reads CASRQGNTGELFF. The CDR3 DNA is TGTGCCAGCAGGCAGGGGAACACCGGGGAGCTGTTTTTT.

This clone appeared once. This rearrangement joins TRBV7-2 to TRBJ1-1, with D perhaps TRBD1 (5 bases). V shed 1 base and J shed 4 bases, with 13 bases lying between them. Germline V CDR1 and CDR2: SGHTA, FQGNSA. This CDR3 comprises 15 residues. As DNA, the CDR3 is TGTGCCAGCAGCTTAGATTCGGGGGTCACCACTGAAGCTTTCTTT. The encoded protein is CASSLDSGVTTEAFF.